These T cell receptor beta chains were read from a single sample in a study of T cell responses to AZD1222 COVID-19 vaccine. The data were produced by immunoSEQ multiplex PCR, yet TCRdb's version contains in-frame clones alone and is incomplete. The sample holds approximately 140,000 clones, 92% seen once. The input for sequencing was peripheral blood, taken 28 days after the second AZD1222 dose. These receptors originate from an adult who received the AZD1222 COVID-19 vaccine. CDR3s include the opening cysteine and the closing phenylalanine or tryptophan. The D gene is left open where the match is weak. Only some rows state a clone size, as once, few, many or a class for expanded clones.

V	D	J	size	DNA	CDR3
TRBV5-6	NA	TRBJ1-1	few	TGTGCCAGCAGCTTGGGGGGGAGACTGAACACTGAAGCTTTCTTT	CASSLGGRLNTEAFF
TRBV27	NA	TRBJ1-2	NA	TGTGCCAGCAACGGGGGGTATGGCTACACCTTC	CASNGGYGYTF
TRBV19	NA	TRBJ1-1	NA	TGTGCCAGTAGTATACCGGCAGGGGTGAACACTGAAGCTTTCTTT	CASSIPAGVNTEAFF
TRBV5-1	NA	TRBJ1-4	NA	TGCGCCAGCAGGAGGGGAGGGGATGAAAAACTGTTTTTT	CASRRGGDEKLFF
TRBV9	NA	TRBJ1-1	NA	TGTGCCAGCAGCGGAGGTACTGAAGCTTTCTTT	CASSGGTEAFF
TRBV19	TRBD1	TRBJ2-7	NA	TGTGCCAGTAGTATAGTGATAGGACAGGGCTACGAGCAGTACTTC	CASSIVIGQGYEQYF
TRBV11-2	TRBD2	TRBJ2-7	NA	TGTGCCAGCAGACACCTACTAGCGGACTCCTACGAGCAGTACTTC	CASRHLLADSYEQYF
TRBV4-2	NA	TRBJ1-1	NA	TGTGCCAGCAGCCAAGAAGGTGATCGGGTGAACACTGAAGCTTTCTTT	CASSQEGDRVNTEAFF
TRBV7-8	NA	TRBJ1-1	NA	TGTGCCAGCATCGATCCCGGGACATATGAAGCTTTCTTT	CASIDPGTYEAFF
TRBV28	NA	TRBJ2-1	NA	TGTGCCAGCAGTCCAGGGCTACACAATGAGCAGTTCTTC	CASSPGLHNEQFF